This is a list of T cell receptor beta chains from one sample in a study of OX40 agonist ivuxolimab in advanced cancers. The protocol was immunoSEQ multiplex PCR, while the TCRdb copy is restricted to in-frame clones and leaves out a portion. The sample lists over 70,000 clones, 80% to 90% occurring once. The sequencing here drew on CD4+ or CD8+ T cells sorted from blood, taken in a trial of the OX40 agonist ivuxolimab. These receptors were collected from an adult with an advanced solid tumor such as melanoma, head and neck, liver or kidney cancer. Both conserved end residues are part of each CDR3. The D gene is left open where the match is weak. Size tells how often a clone was seen (once, few, many) or the class of an expanded clone, and some rows leave it out.

v_gene	d_gene	j_gene	abundance	CDR3nt	CDR3aa
TRBV5-1	-	TRBJ2-3	-	TGCGCCAGCAGCTTAGTAGGGTTAGATACGCAGTATTTT	CASSLVGLDTQYF
TRBV19	-	TRBJ2-1	-	TGTGCCAGTAGTATTTGGGGGAAGGGGGACAATGAGCAGTTCTTC	CASSIWGKGDNEQFF
TRBV9	TRBD2	TRBJ2-7	-	TGTGCCAGCAGTCAAGGACTAGCGATCTCCTACGAGCAGTACTTC	CASSQGLAISYEQYF
TRBV2	-	TRBJ2-7	-	TGTGCCAGCACTAGGACAGTTACTGCTAGCGAGCAGTACTTC	CASTRTVTASEQYF
TRBV30	-	TRBJ2-7	-	TGTGCCTGGAGCCGCGGGACAGCCTACGAGCAGTACTTC	CAWSRGTAYEQYF
TRBV6-5	-	TRBJ2-7	-	TGTGCCAGCAGTTTAAGGGACGGATCCTACGAGCAGTACTTC	CASSLRDGSYEQYF
TRBV19	TRBD1	TRBJ1-4	-	TGTGCCAGCTCGGACAGGGGGCGCTTAGGTGAAAAACTGTTTTTT	CASSDRGRLGEKLFF
TRBV5-6	TRBD1	TRBJ1-1	-	TGTGCCAGCACCGTTGGACAGGGTGACACTGAAGCTTTCTTT	CASTVGQGDTEAFF
TRBV28	-	TRBJ1-1	once	TGTGCCAGCAGTTTACAGGGCCGTATTGAAGCTTTCTTT	CASSLQGRIEAFF
TRBV19	-	TRBJ2-1	-	TGTGCCAGTAGTATCACTAGGATCAATGAGCAGTTCTTC	CASSITRINEQFF
TRBV28	-	TRBJ1-3	-	TGTGCCAGCAGTTTGCGACCGATGATTGGAAACACCATATATTTT	CASSLRPMIGNTIYF
TRBV28	-	TRBJ2-1	-	TGTGCCAGCAGGGGAAGTGGGGGAAACGCCTACAATGAGCAGTTCTTC	CASRGSGGNAYNEQFF
TRBV7-3	TRBD2	TRBJ2-5	-	TGTGCCAGCAGCCCCTTGGGGGGGGGTCTAGAGACCCAGTACTTC	CASSPLGGGLETQYF
TRBV5-1	-	TRBJ2-7	-	TGCGCCAGCAGCTCGGGACTGGTCCCCTACGAGCAGTACTTC	CASSSGLVPYEQYF
TRBV5-1	TRBD2	TRBJ2-5	once	TGCGCCAGCAGCTTGGGACTAGCGGGAGGGCCCAGTCAGACCCAGTACTTC	CASSLGLAGGPSQTQYF
TRBV27	-	TRBJ2-2	-	TGTGCCAGCGCCCCCTTCAGGGCCGGGGAGCTGTTTTTT	CASAPFRAGELFF
TRBV19	TRBD2	TRBJ2-2	-	TGTGCCAGTAATCTCGGGACTAAACACACCGGGGAGCTGTTTTTT	CASNLGTKHTGELFF
TRBV30	TRBD2	TRBJ2-1	-	TGTGCCTGGAAACTAGCGGGAGGGCCGTATGAGCAGTTCTTC	CAWKLAGGPYEQFF
TRBV5-1	-	TRBJ2-3	once	TGCGCCAGCAGCTTGGAGGCAGGGTATCTAGATACGCAGTATTTT	CASSLEAGYLDTQYF
TRBV5-6	-	TRBJ2-7	-	TGTGCCAGCAGCTTACAGGGTATCCTCTACGAGCAGTACTTC	CASSLQGILYEQYF
TRBV10-3	TRBD1	TRBJ1-1	-	TGTGCCATCAGTCCCGGGACAGGGTTGAACACTGAAGCTTTCTTT	CAISPGTGLNTEAFF
TRBV6-1	TRBD2	TRBJ2-7	-	TGTGCCAGCAGTGGGACTAGCGGGTTCACCTACGAGCAGTACTTC	CASSGTSGFTYEQYF
TRBV11-2	-	TRBJ2-1	-	TGTGCCAGCAGCCCCGACAGCGTTTATGAGCAGTTCTTC	CASSPDSVYEQFF
TRBV2	TRBD1	TRBJ2-7	-	TGTGCCACCAATGCCGGGACAGCAACCCTCGAGCAGTACTTC	CATNAGTATLEQYF
TRBV28	-	TRBJ2-4	-	TGTGCCAGCAGCCCTTCCAATATCGCCAAAAACATTCAGTACTTC	CASSPSNIAKNIQYF
TRBV10-2	-	TRBJ2-3	-	TGCGCCAGCAGTGAGGGGCGGGCCCTCAGCACAGATACGCAGTATTTT	CASSEGRALSTDTQYF
TRBV10-2	TRBD1	TRBJ2-7	-	TGCGCCACCAGATATGGGACAGGGGGCTCCTACGAGCAGTACTTC	CATRYGTGGSYEQYF
TRBV4-1	-	TRBJ2-1	-	TGCGCCAGCAGCCAAGACGGACTGAACTATGAGCAGTTCTTC	CASSQDGLNYEQFF
TRBV28	TRBD1	TRBJ1-2	-	TGTGCCAGCCGACCCTCGTCCGGGACAGGGGACGATTATTACACCTTC	CASRPSSGTGDDYYTF
TRBV20-1	-	TRBJ1-2	-	TGCAGTGCTAGCTCTGATACCACTGTCACCTTC	CSASSDTTVTF
TRBV5-4	TRBD1	TRBJ2-7	-	TGTGCCAGCAAGAGGACAGGGAACTCCTACGAGCAGTACTTC	CASKRTGNSYEQYF
TRBV5-8	TRBD1	TRBJ2-1	-	TGTGCCAGCAGCAAGGGACAGGTTTACAATGAGCAGTTCTTC	CASSKGQVYNEQFF
TRBV5-4	-	TRBJ2-5	-	TGTGCCAGCAGCTTGTTGGGTGGGCAAGAGACCCAGTACTTC	CASSLLGGQETQYF
TRBV6-6	TRBD1	TRBJ2-7	-	TGTGCCAGCAGTCACGGACAGGGGGCTTTTTACGAGCAGTACTTC	CASSHGQGAFYEQYF
TRBV5-1	-	TRBJ1-1	-	TGCGCCAGCAGCTTGACCTTCGGTTTCGACACTGAAGCTTTCTTT	CASSLTFGFDTEAFF